This T cell receptor (beta chain) stems from a study of blood T cell repertoires in COVID-19. Repertoires were generated with immunoSEQ multiplex PCR, while TCRdb's copy carries only in-frame clones and drops some. The repertoire includes 30,000 to 45,000 clones, 75% to 90% of them detected once, and approximately 20% sits in the top ten. The CDR3 is 14 amino acids. Looked up from germline, CDR1 is ENHRY and CDR2 is SYGVKD. V lost 2 bases to trimming and J lost 0 bases, with 4 bases between them. The specimen was peripheral blood. The genes are TRBV10-3 and TRBJ1-4; unclear D gene. This TCR was recovered from a man between 65 and 85 years old with acute or convalescent COVID-19. DNA for the CDR3: TGTGCCATCAGTGAGCTCGCAACTAATGAAAAACTGTTTTTT. It yields the protein CAISELATNEKLFF.